This T cell receptor (beta chain) was identified during a study of cytomegalovirus exposure and HLA in healthy donors. The germline V gene has CDR1 GTSNPN and CDR2 SVGIG (reference sequence). The CDR3 is 14 residues long. Deletions cut 0 bases from V and 5 bases from J, with 14 bases between. The PCR employed 60 Vbeta primers together with 13 Jbeta primers. Profiled with immunoSEQ multiplex PCR; TCRdb holds only in-frame clones, not every one. In the table there are about 200,000 clones, roughly 73% of which are singletons. The J gene is TRBJ2-7, the V gene TRBV30, with D perhaps matching TRBD2 (6 bases). The sequenced sample was PBMCs. The origin of this receptor is a woman aged 25-40 years in good health and CMV-seronegative. CDR3 sequence: CAWSVFREWNEQYF. The CDR3, as DNA: TGTGCCTGGAGTGTATTCCGGGAGTGGAACGAGCAGTACTTC.